Presented here are 9 T cell receptor beta chains from one specimen sequenced in a study of blood T cell repertoires in COVID-19. TCRdb keeps only in-frame clones here, not all; method: immunoSEQ multiplex PCR. The sample yields roughly 400,000 clones, 90% seen once. Sequenced: PBMCs or T cells enriched from blood (not recorded which). The source is a man aged 18 to 29 who had recovered from COVID-19.

The table lists this clone with a few counts. V usage is TRBV24-1 and J usage is TRBJ1-5; the D gene is possibly TRBD1 (5 bases). The CDR3 sequence is 17 residues long. The V gene's germline CDR1 is KGHDR and CDR2 SFDVKD. V gave up 3 bases and J gave up 5 bases, with 19 bases separating them. The CDR3 DNA sequence: TGTGCCACCAGTGATCCAAGAAGAGGGGCGGGGGATCAGCCCCAGCATTTT. Amino acid sequence: CATSDPRRGAGDQPQHF.

This chain uses TRBV19 with TRBJ2-3, with TRBD2 matching 8 bases. Germline loops: CDR1 LNHDA, CDR2 SQIVND (reference sequence). With 6 bases clipped from V and 5 bases from J, the junction kept 7 bases outside the gene matches. The CDR3 extends over 14 amino acids. CDR3 sequence reads: CASSREGTGDTQYF. The CDR3 DNA reads TGTGCCAGTAGCCGGGAGGGAACAGGAGATACGCAGTATTTT.

This sequence joins TRBV5-4 and TRBJ1-1; no clear D gene. The germline V gene has CDR1 SGHNT and CDR2 YYREEE (reference sequence). CDR3 length equals 12 residues. V shed 5 bases and J shed 3 bases, with 8 bases lying between them. The CDR3 region has the DNA TGTGCCAGCAGTTACGACTACACTGAAGCTTTCTTT. Residues: CASSYDYTEAFF.

This sequence joins TRBV5-1 and TRBJ1-2, with a possible D match to TRBD1 (6 bases). Trimming cost V 0 bases and J 4 bases, with 19 bases left between them. In germline, CDR1 is SGHRS, CDR2 YFSETQ. CDR3 length: 17 amino acids. Here the CDR3 DNA reads TGCGCCAGCAGCTTGGCAAACGTAGGAGGCAGGGGCTATGGCTACACCTTC. It codes for CASSLANVGGRGYGYTF.

The chain couples TRBV30 to TRBJ2-3; 10 nucleotides line up with TRBD2. The CDR3 runs to 15 residues. The V and J ends lost 3 bases and 3 bases, in that order; junction bases with no gene match: 6. Looked up from germline, CDR1 is GTSNPN and CDR2 is SVGIG (reference sequence). The CDR3 sequence: CAWRSGRAGTDTQYF. In DNA form, the CDR3 reads TGTGCCTGGAGAAGCGGGAGGGCGGGGACAGATACGCAGTATTTT.

This chain uses TRBV27 with TRBJ2-1; 15 bases are shared with TRBD2. V lost 4 bases to trimming and J lost 9 bases; unmatched junction nucleotides: 7. The germline V gene encodes CDR1 MNHEY and CDR2 SMNVEV (reference sequence). The CDR3 sequence is 16 residues long. The CDR3 here is CASSSPGLAGGIEQFF. The CDR3 nucleotides are TGTGCCAGCAGTTCCCCGGGACTAGCGGGAGGTATTGAGCAGTTCTTC.

The chain recombines TRBV2 with TRBJ2-1, with TRBD2 matching 7 bases. The ends lost 4 bases at V and 1 base at J; junction bases unmatched: 4. CDR1 and CDR2 from the germline V gene are SNHLY and FYNNEI. The CDR3 loop spans 15 amino acids. CDR3 region: CASSVAGVSYNEQFF. In DNA form, the CDR3 reads TGTGCCAGCAGTGTTGCGGGAGTATCCTACAATGAGCAGTTCTTC. Looking up the rest from reference TRBV2 and TRBJ2-1 gives the full variable domain: EPEVTQTPSHQVTQMGQEVILRCVPISNHLYFYWYRQILGQKVEFLVSFYNNEISEKSEIFDDQFSVERPDGSNFTLKIRSTKLEDSAMYFCASSVAGVSYNEQFFGPGTRLTVL.

This chain uses TRBV2 with TRBJ2-1, with 7 bases matching TRBD1. Per germline, CDR1 SNHLY and CDR2 FYNNEI. The CDR3 consists of 12 residues. With V trimmed by 6 bases and J by 9 bases, 5 bases remained unmatched. The CDR3 is CASRGQAREQFF. The CDR3 coding sequence is TGTGCCAGCAGAGGACAGGCCCGTGAGCAGTTCTTC.

The genes are TRBV11-3 and TRBJ2-2; 16 nucleotides align to TRBD2. The germline gives CDR1 SGHNT, CDR2 YENEEA. This CDR3 spans 18 amino acids. Trimming took 4 bases from V and 5 from J; bases not matched to a gene: 7. The chain's CDR3 is CASSWGLAGGPRTGELFF. CDR3 in DNA: TGTGCCAGCAGCTGGGGACTAGCGGGAGGGCCAAGAACCGGGGAGCTGTTTTTT.